Following are 22 T cell receptor beta chains from one sample sequenced in a study of molecular identifiers for immune sequencing clone quantification listed by TCRdb under 2018. Receptor amplification or capture employed PCR. The run used a NextSeq 500. TCRdb trimmed the raw reads at Q25, called clones with MiXCR and kept productive beta chains. Rows matching on CDR3 protein sequence are summarized as one entry with the most common DNA and genes. This sample is represented by roughly 100,000 distinct CDR3 sequences; about 35% of them were singletons. The leading ten clones occupy roughly 10% of the sample. Sequencing was done on a sample of naive CD8+ T cells from blood, with Jurkat cell RNA spiked in. The cell subset or site tag for this specimen amounts to: FACS-sorted CD8+CD4-CCR7+CD45RA+ naive T cells. The receptors here all came from a human donor in good health. Some libraries in this study had Jurkat cell RNA spiked in.

A remark on this clonotype: One base away lies a much larger clone, so this may be a sequencing read error. The chain joins TRBV6-6 to TRBJ1-5; D call uncertain. Germline CDR1 MNHNY, CDR2 SVGAGI (reference sequence). The CDR3 covers 13 residues. The CDR3 nucleotides read TGTGCCAGCAGCCAGGCTAGCAGTCAGCCCCAGCATTTT. Amino acids: CASSQASSQPQHF.

This clonotype was observed many times. This chain connects TRBV27 to TRBJ2-7, with TRBD2 as a possible D gene (7 bases). V gave up 6 bases and J gave up 3 bases, with 18 bases separating them. This CDR3 spans 15 amino acids. Germline loops: CDR1 MNHEY, CDR2 SMNVEV (reference sequence). CDR3 region: CASSHARGALYEQYF. CDR3 sequence (DNA): TGTGCCAGCAGCCACGCCCGGGGGGCCCTCTACGAGCAGTACTTC.

CDR3 DNA: TGTGCCAGCAGCCAAGTGGTCAGCTTGGGGGTGTACGAGCAGTACTTC. This encodes CASSQVVSLGVYEQYF. The chain employs TRBV3-1 and TRBJ2-7; D may match TRBD1 or TRBD2 (5 bases each). The CDR3 extends over 16 amino acids. Germline loops: CDR1 LGHDT, CDR2 YNNKEL (reference sequence). Between the trimmed V and J ends, which lost 1 base and 4 bases, there was a span of 17 bases.

The J gene is TRBJ2-1, the V gene TRBV3-1, with D perhaps TRBD2 (6 bases). V lost 4 bases to trimming and J lost 4 bases, with 8 bases between them. The CDR3 is made up of 13 amino acids. Per germline, CDR1 LGHDT and CDR2 YNNKEL (reference sequence). DNA of the CDR3: TGTGCCAGCAGCCCGGACTATTACAATGAGCAGTTCTTC. As protein: CASSPDYYNEQFF.

This clonotype has just a few counts. The chain carries TRBV7-8 and TRBJ2-1, with 10 bases aligning to TRBD2. This CDR3 contains 15 residues. Germline assignment: CDR1 SGHVS and CDR2 FQNEAQ. After removal of 6 bases from V and 3 bases from J, the junction contained 5 bases not matched to a gene. CDR3 in DNA: TGTGCCAGCAGGTCCGGGACTAGCGACTACAATGAGCAGTTCTTC. It encodes CASRSGTSDYNEQFF.

V gene TRBV7-2 combines with J gene TRBJ2-3; D is unresolved. The germline V gene has CDR1 SGHTA and CDR2 FQGNSA. This CDR3 comprises 15 residues. Trimming cost V 1 base and J 2 bases, with 10 bases left between them. Written as DNA, the CDR3 is TGTGCCAGCAGCTTAGGGGCCTTAACCACAGATACGCAGTATTTT. It yields the protein CASSLGALTTDTQYF.

J is TRBJ2-1 and V is TRBV27, with a possible D match to TRBD2 (5 bases). Germline CDR1 is MNHEY and CDR2 is SMNVEV (reference sequence). Deletions cut 7 bases from V and 9 bases from J, with 16 bases between. The CDR3 has 13 residues. The DNA for the CDR3 is TGTGCCAGCACGGACTGGTTAGGCGGTGAGCAGTTCTTC. Translation: CASTDWLGGEQFF.

The chain employs TRBV19 and TRBJ1-2, with a weak D call TRBD1 (5 bases). The germline V gene has CDR1 LNHDA and CDR2 SQIVND (reference sequence). The V end was cut by 5 bases, the J end by 1 base, with 14 bases between. The CDR3 is 15 amino acids. The DNA of the CDR3 is TGTGCCAGTAGTCTCTGGGACGGATTTAACTATGGCTACACCTTC. Translating gives CASSLWDGFNYGYTF. The full variable domain, with the rest looked up from reference TRBV19 and TRBJ1-2, is DGGITQSPKYLFRKEGQNVTLSCEQNLNHDAMYWYRQDPGQGLRLIYYSQIVNDFQKGDIAEGYSVSREKKESFPLTVTSAQKNPTAFYLCASSLWDGFNYGYTFGSGTRLTVV.

This clonotype was detected many times. The genes are TRBV4-2 and TRBJ1-2, with D perhaps TRBD1 (5 bases). The CDR3 is 15 residues long. The V gene lost 3 bases and the J gene lost 0 bases, with 11 bases spanning the gap. Germline CDR1 LGHNA, CDR2 YNFKEQ. The CDR3 protein is CASSQEGTTNYGYTF. CDR3 bases: TGTGCCAGCAGCCAGGAGGGGACGACTAACTATGGCTACACCTTC.

The sample holds a few counts of this clonotype. This chain links TRBV5-6 with TRBJ2-2; 13 nucleotides line up with TRBD2. The CDR3 totals 16 residues. J was trimmed by 7 bases and V by 2 bases; bases with no gene match: 5. Germline V gene data show CDR1 as SGHDT and CDR2 as YYEEEE. CDR3 sequence reads: CASSFGLAGAIGELFF. In nucleotides, the CDR3 is TGTGCCAGCAGCTTTGGACTAGCGGGAGCGATCGGGGAGCTGTTTTTT.

Concerning this clonotype: A much larger clone sits a single nucleotide away, making a read error possible. The chain is built from TRBV7-2 and TRBJ1-1; D is possibly TRBD1 (6 bases). Germline lookup yields CDR1 SGHTA and CDR2 FQGNSA. The CDR3 consists of 15 residues. CDR3 DNA sequence: TGTGCCAGCAGCTTAGTCGGGACATCGAGAACTGGAGCTTTCTTT. Translation: CASSLVGTSRTGAFF.

This clonotype appeared many times. The chain carries TRBV7-2 and TRBJ2-3; 8 nucleotides agree with TRBD2. V gave up 5 bases and J gave up 2 bases; unmatched junction bases: 9. The CDR3 has 16 residues. CDR1 SGHTA and CDR2 FQGNSA come from the germline V gene. CDR3 sequence reads: CASSPWVSGVTDTQYF. The CDR3 DNA reads as TGTGCCAGCAGCCCCTGGGTTAGCGGGGTCACAGATACGCAGTATTTT.

On this clonotype itself: This may arise from a read error, as a much more abundant clone is one base away. The rearrangement joins TRBV28 to TRBJ2-3; tentative D call: TRBD2 (5 bases). The CDR3 consists of 15 residues. Germline CDR1 is MDHEN and CDR2 is SYDVKM. This CDR3 is CASRLLALAGDTQYF. The CDR3 DNA reads as TGTGCCAGCAGATTATTGGCCCTAGCCGGCGATACGCAGTATTTT.

The gene calls are TRBV7-9 and TRBJ2-1; 9 bases line up with TRBD2. There are 16 residues in the CDR3. Trimming took 1 base from V and 10 from J; bases not matched to a gene: 11. Germline assignment: CDR1 SEHNR and CDR2 FQNEAQ (reference sequence). In DNA form, the CDR3 reads TGTGCCAGCAGCTTAGAGGGGCTGCGGGAGGGGGTAGAGCAGTTCTTC. Protein product: CASSLEGLREGVEQFF. Using reference TRBV7-9 and TRBJ2-1 for the parts outside the CDR3, the full variable domain is DTGVSQNPRHKITKRGQNVTFRCDPISEHNRLYWYRQTLGQGPEFLTYFQNEAQLEKSRLLSDRFSAERPKGSFSTLEIQRTEQGDSAMYLCASSLEGLREGVEQFFGPGTRLTVL.

This chain joins TRBV19 and TRBJ2-2, with 10 bases matching TRBD2. The germline V gene encodes CDR1 LNHDA and CDR2 SQIVND (reference sequence). CDR3 size: 13 residues. The V and J ends lost 6 bases and 6 bases, in that order; junction bases with no gene match: 1. As DNA, the CDR3 is TGTGCCAGTAGGCTAGCGGGGGCCGGGGAGCTGTTTTTT. It yields the protein CASRLAGAGELFF.

V gene TRBV27 combines with J gene TRBJ2-4; no clear D. Trimming removed 2 bases at V and 0 bases at J, with 8 bases between. The CDR3 consists of 15 residues. Germline assignment: CDR1 MNHEY and CDR2 SMNVEV (reference sequence). CDR3 protein: CASSLAGVAKNIQYF. For the CDR3, the DNA is TGTGCCAGCAGTTTAGCAGGCGTAGCCAAAAACATTCAGTACTTC.

The V call is TRBV7-6, the J call TRBJ2-1, with 13 bases that match TRBD2. This CDR3 has 18 amino acids. The trim removed 1 base at V and 0 bases at J, leaving 3 bases unmatched. Germline CDR1 reads SGHVS; CDR2 reads FNYEAQ. The CDR3 nucleotides read TGTGCCAGCAGCTTAGAACTAGCGGGAGGGCCCTCCTACAATGAGCAGTTCTTC. Amino acids: CASSLELAGGPSYNEQFF. Full variable domain (remainder filled in from reference TRBV7-6 and TRBJ2-1): GAGVSQSPRYKVTKRGQDVALRCDPISGHVSLYWYRQALGQGPEFLTYFNYEAQQDKSGLPNDRFSAERPEGSISTLTIQRTEQRDSAMYRCASSLELAGGPSYNEQFFGPGTRLTVL.

V usage is TRBV7-2 and J usage is TRBJ2-7; D is uncertain. Germline CDR1 and CDR2: SGHTA and FQGNSA. V was clipped by 5 bases and J by 5 bases, with 13 bases between them. The CDR3 runs to 13 residues. The DNA of the CDR3 is TGTGCCAGCAGCCCAACAACAACTAACGAGCAGTACTTC. It is translated as CASSPTTTNEQYF.

The chain combines TRBV19 with TRBJ1-1; D is ambiguous. Per germline, CDR1 LNHDA and CDR2 SQIVND (reference sequence). The CDR3 length is 12 residues. Trimming removed 5 bases at V and 5 bases at J, with 9 bases between. In DNA, the CDR3 is TGTGCCAGTAGTTGGGTAAATACTGAAGCTTTCTTT. As protein: CASSWVNTEAFF.

The chain couples TRBV27 to TRBJ1-4, with no clear D. The CDR3 sequence is 14 residues long. V lost 4 bases and J lost 10, with 16 bases in between. CDR1 and CDR2 (germline): MNHEY, SMNVEV (reference sequence). The CDR3: CASSYGPRGGKLFF. The CDR3 DNA sequence: TGTGCCAGCAGTTATGGTCCCAGAGGTGGAAAACTGTTTTTT.

This clonotype has a handful of counts. The chain links TRBV19 to TRBJ2-5; D is unresolved. Germline V gene data show CDR1 as LNHDA and CDR2 as SQIVND (reference sequence). The CDR3 has 15 amino acids. The V and J ends lost 3 bases and 3 bases respectively, with 14 bases between them. The CDR3 here is CASSIKYGRKETQYF. The CDR3 DNA is TGTGCCAGTAGTATCAAATACGGCCGTAAAGAGACCCAGTACTTC.

With regard to this clonotype: It may be a read error: a sequence one base away is much more abundant. This chain links TRBV28 with TRBJ2-7; TRBD2 aligns across 11 bases. CDR3 length: 17 residues. The V gene's germline CDR1 is MDHEN and CDR2 SYDVKM. The CDR3 here is CASSPGLAVVSSYEQSF. The CDR3 DNA sequence: TGTGCCAGCAGCCCGGGACTAGCGGTCGTTAGCTCCTACGAGCAGTCCTTC.